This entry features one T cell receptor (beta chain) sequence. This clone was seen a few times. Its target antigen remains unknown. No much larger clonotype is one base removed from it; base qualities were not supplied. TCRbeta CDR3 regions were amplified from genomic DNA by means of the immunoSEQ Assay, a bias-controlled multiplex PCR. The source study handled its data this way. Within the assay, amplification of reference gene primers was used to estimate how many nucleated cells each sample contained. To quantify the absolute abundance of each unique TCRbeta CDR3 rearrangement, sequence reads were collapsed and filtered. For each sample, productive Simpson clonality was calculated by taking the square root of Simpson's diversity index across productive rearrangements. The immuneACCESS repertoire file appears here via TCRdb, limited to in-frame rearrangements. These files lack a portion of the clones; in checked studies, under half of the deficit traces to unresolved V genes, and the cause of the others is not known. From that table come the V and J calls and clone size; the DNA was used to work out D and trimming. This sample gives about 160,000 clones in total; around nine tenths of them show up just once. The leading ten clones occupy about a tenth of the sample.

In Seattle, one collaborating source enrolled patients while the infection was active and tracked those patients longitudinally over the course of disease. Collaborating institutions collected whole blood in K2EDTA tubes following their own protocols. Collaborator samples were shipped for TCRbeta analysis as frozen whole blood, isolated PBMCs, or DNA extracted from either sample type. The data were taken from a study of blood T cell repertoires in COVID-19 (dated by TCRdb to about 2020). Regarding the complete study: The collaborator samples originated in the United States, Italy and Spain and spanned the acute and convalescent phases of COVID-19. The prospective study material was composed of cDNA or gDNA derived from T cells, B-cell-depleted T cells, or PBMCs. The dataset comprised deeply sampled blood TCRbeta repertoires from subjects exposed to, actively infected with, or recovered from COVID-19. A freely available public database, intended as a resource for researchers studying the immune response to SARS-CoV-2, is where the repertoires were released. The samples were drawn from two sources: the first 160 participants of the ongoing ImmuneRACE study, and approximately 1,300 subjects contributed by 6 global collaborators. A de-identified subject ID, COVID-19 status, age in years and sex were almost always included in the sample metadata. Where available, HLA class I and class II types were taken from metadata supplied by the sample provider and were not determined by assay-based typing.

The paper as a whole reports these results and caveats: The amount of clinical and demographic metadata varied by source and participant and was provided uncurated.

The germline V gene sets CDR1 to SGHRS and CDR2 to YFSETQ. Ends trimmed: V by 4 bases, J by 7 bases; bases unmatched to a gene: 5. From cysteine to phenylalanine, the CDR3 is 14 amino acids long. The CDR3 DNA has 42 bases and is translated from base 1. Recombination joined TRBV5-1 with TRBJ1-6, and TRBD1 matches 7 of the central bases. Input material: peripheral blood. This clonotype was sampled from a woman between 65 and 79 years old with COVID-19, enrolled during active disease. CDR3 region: CASSTGEWNSPLHF. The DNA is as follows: TGCGCCAGCAGCACAGGGGAGTGGAATTCACCCCTCCACTTT.